The following is a T cell receptor beta chain sequence with its context. The record originates from a study of blood T cell repertoires in COVID-19. Study context: The United States, Italy and Spain were the sources of the acute and convalescent COVID-19 samples.

Trimming removed 3 bases from V and 4 bases from J, with 4 bases in between. Germline V CDR1 and CDR2: MGHRA, YSYEKL. There are 12 residues in the CDR3. Authors' analysis steps: Using reference gene primer amplification, nucleated cell counts were estimated. Assay: immunoSEQ multiplex PCR; the TCRdb copy retains only in-frame clones and omits some. V and J calls and clone size are those listed in that table; D and trimming were worked out from the DNA. The sample holds roughly 190,000 clones, 83% seen once. Sequenced: peripheral blood. The sequence was collected from a man between 50 and 59 years old with active or convalescent COVID-19. The chain is built from TRBV4-1 and TRBJ1-5; D gene ambiguous. CDR3 sequence (DNA): TGCGCCAGCAGCCAGGAGAATCAGCCCCAGCATTTT. Translating gives CASSQENQPQHF.